The entry below gives a single TCR beta chain sequence along with its context. The target antigen is unknown. This sample is part of a study of lymphopenia after photon versus proton radiotherapy. Findings of the study overall: After lymphocyte nadir, photon-treated repertoires showed oligoclonal expansion, especially CD8+ Temra.

The table came from immunoSEQ multiplex PCR; TCRdb's copy has only in-frame clones and leaves some out. This sample carries approximately 22,000 clones, about 82% of them seen once, and the ten largest clones take about 20%. The CDR3 spans 15 residues. J was trimmed by 2 bases and V by 4 bases; bases with no gene match: 3. Per germline, CDR1 LGHNA and CDR2 YSLEER. Material: peripheral blood, obtained from a patient treated with proton-based radiotherapy. J is TRBJ2-3 and V is TRBV4-3, with 10 bases aligning to TRBD1. This receptor was obtained from a woman between 65 and 79 years old with pancreatic cancer. As DNA, the CDR3 is TGCGCCAGCAGCCCCGGGACAGGGGCCACAGATACGCAGTATTTT. Its translation: CASSPGTGATDTQYF.